This TCR beta chain was obtained from a study of blood T cell repertoires in COVID-19. Study information: Italy, Spain and the United States were the sources of the convalescent and acute COVID-19 samples.

Per the authors' pipeline: Reference gene primers were amplified, and this amplification served to estimate nucleated cell counts. Data came from immunoSEQ multiplex PCR; TCRdb stores just in-frame clones and leaves some out. From that table come the V and J calls and clone size; the DNA was used to work out D and trimming. The table shows about 300,000 clones, with about 82% occurring only once. The J segment lost 5 bases and the V segment lost 1 base, leaving 2 bases of the junction unmatched. The germline V gene has CDR1 SGDLS and CDR2 YYNGEE. The CDR3 totals 14 residues. The sequenced sample consisted of peripheral blood. The V and J genes are TRBV9 and TRBJ2-2, with TRBD1 identical over 7 bases. The TCR originated in a woman in her 50s with acute or convalescent COVID-19. The CDR3 coding sequence is TGTGCCAGCAGCGTAAGACAGGGAACCGGGGAGCTGTTTTTT. Amino acids: CASSVRQGTGELFF.